This TCR beta chain was sequenced for a study of T cells after yellow fever vaccination. This CDR3 has 17 amino acids. Germline values: CDR1 MNHEY, CDR2 SVGAGI. Trimming pared 0 bases from V and 4 bases from J, leaving 18 bases between. TCRdb processed the 5' RACE reads anew with MiXCR; each CDR3 protein has one entry. The repertoire holds 150,000 to 200,000 distinct CDR3 sequences, approximately 9.9% seen once, with about 38% in the top ten. The source of this sequence is a man between 18 and 35 years old who received the YFV17D yellow fever vaccine. This specimen was CD8+ T cells sorted from PBMCs, taken 15 days after the yellow fever booster vaccination. The rearrangement joins TRBV6-5 to TRBJ2-5, with a possible D match to TRBD2 (5 bases). DNA for the CDR3: TGTGCCAGCAGTTACTCGATGAGTATGGAGGACCTAGAGACCCAGTACTTC. Its protein is CASSYSMSMEDLETQYF.